This TCR beta chain was sequenced in a study of spatial heterogeneity in lung cancer. Carried by each TCR cDNA molecule was a unique molecular identifier. MiXCR, run by TCRdb on the 5' RACE reads, gives a single entry per CDR3 protein. The table shows about 5,600 distinct CDR3 sequences, with over 7.5% occurring only once. Study results and caveats: In tumors, expanded intratumoral alpha and beta TCR counts tracked mutation counts.

The sample's time point: sample taken at primary tumor resection. This clonotype was counted many times. The antigen remains unidentified. Trimming shortened V by 6 bases and J by 5 bases, and 17 bases separated the two germline ends. The CDR3 has 14 amino acids. CDR1 DFQATT and CDR2 SNEGSKA come from the germline V gene (reference sequence). This TCR derives from a female donor with early-stage non-small cell lung cancer. The source was lung tumor tissue, collected at surgery. The gene calls are TRBV20-1 and TRBJ1-5; the D gene is possibly TRBD1 (6 bases). CDR3 coding DNA: TGCAGTGCCTCACCCACAGGGAGAGATCAGCCCCAGCATTTT. It specifies CSASPTGRDQPQHF.